This record covers a single TCR beta chain. CDR1 MNHEY and CDR2 SMNVEV come from the germline V gene (reference sequence). CDR3 length: 14 residues. The V end lost 6 bases, the J end lost 8 bases, and 19 bases lay between the germline ends. Living in roughly 25 US areas, the participants were between roughly 18 and 89 years of age. This specimen comes from a study of blood T cell repertoires in COVID-19. Generated by immunoSEQ multiplex PCR, the TCRdb table keeps only in-frame clones and is missing some. This table has 200,000 to 300,000 clones, roughly 89% appearing once. The receptor was derived from a woman younger than 45 who had recovered from COVID-19. V gene TRBV27 combines with J gene TRBJ1-1; D gene uncertain. Material: PBMCs or T cells enriched from blood (not recorded which). This chain's CDR3 is CASSPAGGRSEAFF. The CDR3, as DNA: TGTGCCAGCAGCCCGGCGGGCGGAAGGTCGGAAGCTTTCTTT.